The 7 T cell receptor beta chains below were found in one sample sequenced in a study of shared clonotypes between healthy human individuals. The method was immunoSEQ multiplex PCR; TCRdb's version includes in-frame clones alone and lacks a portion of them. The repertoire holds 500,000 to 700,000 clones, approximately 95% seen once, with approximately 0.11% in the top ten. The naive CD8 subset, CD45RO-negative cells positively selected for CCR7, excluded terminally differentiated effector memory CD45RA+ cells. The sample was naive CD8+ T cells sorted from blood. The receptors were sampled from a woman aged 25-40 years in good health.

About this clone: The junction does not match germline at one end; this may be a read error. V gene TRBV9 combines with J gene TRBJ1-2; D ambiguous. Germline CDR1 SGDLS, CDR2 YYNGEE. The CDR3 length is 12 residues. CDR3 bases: TGTGCCAGCAGCTCCCTAACTTCCGGGGAGCACTTC. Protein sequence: CASSSLTSGEHF.

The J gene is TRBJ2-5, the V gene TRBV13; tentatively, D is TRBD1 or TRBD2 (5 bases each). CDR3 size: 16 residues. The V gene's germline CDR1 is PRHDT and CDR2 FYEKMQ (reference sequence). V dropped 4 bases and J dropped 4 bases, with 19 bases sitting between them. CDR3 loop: CASSSGSGPPRETQYF. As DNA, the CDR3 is TGTGCCAGCAGCTCCGGTTCGGGGCCCCCCCGAGAGACCCAGTACTTC.

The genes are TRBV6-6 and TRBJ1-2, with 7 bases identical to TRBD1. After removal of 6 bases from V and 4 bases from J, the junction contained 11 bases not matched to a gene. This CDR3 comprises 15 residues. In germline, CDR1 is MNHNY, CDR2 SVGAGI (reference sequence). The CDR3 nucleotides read TGTGCCAGCAGCCCAAGCCAGGGGGATCTCTATGGCTACACCTTC. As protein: CASSPSQGDLYGYTF.

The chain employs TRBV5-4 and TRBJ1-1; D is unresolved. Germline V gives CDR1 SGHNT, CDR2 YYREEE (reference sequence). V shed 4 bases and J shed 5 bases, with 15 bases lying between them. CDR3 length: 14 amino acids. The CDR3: CASSPMGSGTEAFF. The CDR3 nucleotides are TGTGCCAGCAGCCCGATGGGGAGTGGGACTGAAGCTTTCTTT.

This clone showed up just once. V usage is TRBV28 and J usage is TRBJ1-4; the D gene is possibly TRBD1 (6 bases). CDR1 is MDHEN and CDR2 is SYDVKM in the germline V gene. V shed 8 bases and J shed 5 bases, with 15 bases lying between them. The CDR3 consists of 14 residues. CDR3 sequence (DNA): TGTGCCAGCGAATCAGGGGCCATAAATGAAAAACTGTTTTTT. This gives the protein CASESGAINEKLFF.

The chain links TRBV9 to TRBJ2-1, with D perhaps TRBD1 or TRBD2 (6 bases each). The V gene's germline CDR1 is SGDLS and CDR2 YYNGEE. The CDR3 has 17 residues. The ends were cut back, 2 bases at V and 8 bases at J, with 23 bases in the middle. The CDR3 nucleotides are TGTGCCAGCAGCGTTGAGGACAGCCGTTTGACTAGTCATGAGCAGTTCTTC. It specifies CASSVEDSRLTSHEQFF.

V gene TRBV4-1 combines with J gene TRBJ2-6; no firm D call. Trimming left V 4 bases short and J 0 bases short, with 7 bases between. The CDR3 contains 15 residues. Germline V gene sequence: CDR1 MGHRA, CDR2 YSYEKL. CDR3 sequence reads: CASSRSPSGANVLTF. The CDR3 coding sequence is TGCGCCAGCAGCCGGAGCCCCTCTGGGGCCAACGTCCTGACTTTC.